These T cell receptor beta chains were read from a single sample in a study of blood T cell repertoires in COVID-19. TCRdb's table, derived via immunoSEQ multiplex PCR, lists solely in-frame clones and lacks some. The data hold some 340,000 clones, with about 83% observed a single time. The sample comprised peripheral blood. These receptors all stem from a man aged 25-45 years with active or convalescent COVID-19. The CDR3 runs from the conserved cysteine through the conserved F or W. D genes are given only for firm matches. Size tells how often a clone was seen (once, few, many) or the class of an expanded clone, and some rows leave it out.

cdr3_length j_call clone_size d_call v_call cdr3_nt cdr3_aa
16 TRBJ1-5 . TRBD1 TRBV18 TGTGCCAGCTCACCACCGGGACAGGGGAGCCGCCTGCCCCAGCATTTT CASSPPGQGSRLPQHF
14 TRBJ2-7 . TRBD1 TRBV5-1 TGCGCCAGCAGCCGGACAGGGGTTATCGACGAGCAGTACTTC CASSRTGVIDEQYF
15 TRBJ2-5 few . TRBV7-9 TGTGCCAGCAGCTTAGGTTCCCCCCCGCGAGAGACCCAGTACTTC CASSLGSPPRETQYF
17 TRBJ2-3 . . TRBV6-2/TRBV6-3 TGTGCCAGCAGTTACTCCCTAGTCGGTGACCGCACAGATACGCAGTATTTT CASSYSLVGDRTDTQYF
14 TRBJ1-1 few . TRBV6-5 TGTGCCAGCACCCTGGGGGGGACGTACACTGAAGCTTTCTTT CASTLGGTYTEAFF
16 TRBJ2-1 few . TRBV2 TGTGCCAGCATCTCGACTAGGCCGCCCCCTCCCGATGAGCAGTTCTTC CASISTRPPPPDEQFF
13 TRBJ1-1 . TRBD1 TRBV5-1 TGCGCCAGCAGCGAGACAGGGGTAGGTGAAGCTTTCTTT CASSETGVGEAFF
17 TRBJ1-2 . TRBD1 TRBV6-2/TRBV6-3 TGTGCCAGCAGTGACGGTCCCGGGACAGGGGGTTTCGCGGGCTACACCTTC CASSDGPGTGGFAGYTF
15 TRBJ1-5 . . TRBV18 TGTGCCAGCTCCCTCTCCGAAGGGGCTTTTCAGCCCCAGCATTTT CASSLSEGAFQPQHF
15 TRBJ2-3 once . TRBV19 TGTGCCAGCAGTATAGGGGGACTTTCCCTGGATACGCAGTATTTT CASSIGGLSLDTQYF
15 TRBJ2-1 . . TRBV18 TGTGCCAGCTCACCGTTCACAGGGAGGGACAATGAGCAGTTCTTC CASSPFTGRDNEQFF
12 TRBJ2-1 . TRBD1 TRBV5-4 TGTGCCAGGACAGGGGAAGGAGGTGAGCAGTTCTTC CARTGEGGEQFF
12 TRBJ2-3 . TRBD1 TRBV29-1 TGCAGCGCATCAGGGGGTGAAGGTACGCAGTATTTT CSASGGEGTQYF
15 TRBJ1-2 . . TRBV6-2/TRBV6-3 TGTGCCAGCAGTTACACAGGGTTTTTGAACTATGGCTACACCTTC CASSYTGFLNYGYTF
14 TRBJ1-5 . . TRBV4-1 TGCGCCAGCAGCCAAGACAGGGGCGTTCAGCCCCAGCATTTT CASSQDRGVQPQHF
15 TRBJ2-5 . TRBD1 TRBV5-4 TGTGCCAGCAGCGCGGACAGGGGGCTCCAAGAGACCCAGTACTTC CASSADRGLQETQYF
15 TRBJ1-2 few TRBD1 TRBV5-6 TGTGCCAGCACCCCATGGGACAGGCCCAACTATGGCTACACCTTC CASTPWDRPNYGYTF
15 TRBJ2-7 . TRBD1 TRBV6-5 TGTGCCAGCAGTAGGTTGGGACAGGGGAGTATCGGGCAGTACTTC CASSRLGQGSIGQYF
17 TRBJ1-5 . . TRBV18 TGTGCCAGCTCGGCGACAGGTCCAGTACATAGCAATCAGCCCCAGCATTTT CASSATGPVHSNQPQHF
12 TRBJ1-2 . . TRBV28 TGTGCCAGCAGTGACAACGGGGTGGGCTACACCTTC CASSDNGVGYTF
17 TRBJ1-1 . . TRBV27 TGTGCCAGCAGTTTATCGGACAGACGATCCGTGAACACTGAAGCTTTCTTT CASSLSDRRSVNTEAFF
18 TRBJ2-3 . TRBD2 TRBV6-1 TGTGCCAGCAGTAAAGGACTAGCGGGGCTGACTAGCACAGATACGCAGTATTTT CASSKGLAGLTSTDTQYF
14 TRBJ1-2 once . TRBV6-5 TGTGCCAGCAGTTACTCGCCCGGGGGCTATGGCTACACCTTC CASSYSPGGYGYTF
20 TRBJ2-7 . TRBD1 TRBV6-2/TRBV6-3 TGTGCCAGCAGTCCCCTGACAGGGCCTTTAGAGCGCCTCGAGGAAGAAGAGCAGTACTTC CASSPLTGPLERLEEEEQYF
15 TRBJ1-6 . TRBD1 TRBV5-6 TGTGCCAGCAGCTTTTTGGGCAGGGGGAATTCACCCCTCCACTTT CASSFLGRGNSPLHF
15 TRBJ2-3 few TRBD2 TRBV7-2 TGTGCCAGCTGCGGACTAGCGGGAGGATCAGATACGCAGTATTTT CASCGLAGGSDTQYF
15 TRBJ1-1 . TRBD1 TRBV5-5 TGTGCCAGCAGCTTGGCCAACACGGGACAGGGCGAAGCTTTCTTT CASSLANTGQGEAFF
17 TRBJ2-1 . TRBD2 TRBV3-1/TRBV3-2 TGTGCCAGCAGCCACCCTTATGATAGCGGGGGAAACAATGAGCAGTTCTTC CASSHPYDSGGNNEQFF
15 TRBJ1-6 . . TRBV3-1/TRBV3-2 TGTGCCAGCAGCCAAGAATCATGGGGAGATTCACCCCTCCACTTT CASSQESWGDSPLHF
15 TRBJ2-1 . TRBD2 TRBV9 TGTGCCAGCAGCGCCCCTAGCGGGAGCCACAATGAGCAGTTCTTC CASSAPSGSHNEQFF
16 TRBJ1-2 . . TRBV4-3 TGCGCCAGCAGCCCCTCGGCTGGGGGCCCCGTTTATGGCTACACCTTC CASSPSAGGPVYGYTF
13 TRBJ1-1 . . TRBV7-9 TGTGCCAGCAGCTTCGGCGCGGCCACTGAAGCTTTCTTT CASSFGAATEAFF
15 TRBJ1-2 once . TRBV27 TGTGCCAGCAGTTTACGGGCAGGGTCTAACTATGGCTACACCTTC CASSLRAGSNYGYTF
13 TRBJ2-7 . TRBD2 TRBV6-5 TGTGCCAGCAGGCGACTAGCTAGCGACGAGCAGTACTTC CASRRLASDEQYF
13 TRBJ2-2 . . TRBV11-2 TGTGCCAGCAGCTCTCTCTTAACCGGGGAGCTGTTTTTT CASSSLLTGELFF
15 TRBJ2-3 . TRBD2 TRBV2 TGTGCCAGCAGTGGAGGGAGCGGGGTCAGGGATACGCAGTATTTT CASSGGSGVRDTQYF
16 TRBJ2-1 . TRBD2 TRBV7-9 TGTGCCAGCAGCTCCCGGATAGCGGGAGAGCCGCGTGAGCAGTTCTTC CASSSRIAGEPREQFF
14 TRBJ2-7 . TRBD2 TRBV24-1 TGTGCCACCGGGCCTCAGCGGGAGTACCACGAGCAGTACTTC CATGPQREYHEQYF
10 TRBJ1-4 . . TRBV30 TGTGCCTGGGGCGGGGAAAAACTGTTTTTT CAWGGEKLFF
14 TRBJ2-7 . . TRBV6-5 TGTGCCAGCAGTCCCTTTAGGGGGGGTTACGAGCAGTACTTC CASSPFRGGYEQYF
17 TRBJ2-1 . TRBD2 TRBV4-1 TGCGCCAGCAGCCAAGGGGTTACCCGGGAGGGATACAATGAGCAGTTCTTC CASSQGVTREGYNEQFF
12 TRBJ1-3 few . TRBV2 TGTGCCAGCAGTGAACGGGGAAACACCATATATTTT CASSERGNTIYF
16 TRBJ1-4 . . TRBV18 TGTGCCAGCTCGCCAGGCGCAAGGGGAGGTAATGAAAAACTGTTTTTT CASSPGARGGNEKLFF
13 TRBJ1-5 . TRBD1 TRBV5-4 TGTGCCAGCAGACCAGACAGGGATCAGCCCCAGCATTTT CASRPDRDQPQHF
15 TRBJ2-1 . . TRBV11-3 TGTGCCAGCAGCTTCTGGGGGGTGGGTCACAATGAGCAGTTCTTC CASSFWGVGHNEQFF
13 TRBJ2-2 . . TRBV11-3 TGTGCCAGCAGCCACGGGGGAGATCGGGAGCTGTTTTTT CASSHGGDRELFF
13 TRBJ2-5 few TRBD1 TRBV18 TGTGCCAGCTCACCAGGACAGGGAGAGACCCAGTACTTC CASSPGQGETQYF
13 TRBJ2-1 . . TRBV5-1 TGCGCCAGCAGCTTCCGACAATCGAATGAGCAGTTCTTC CASSFRQSNEQFF
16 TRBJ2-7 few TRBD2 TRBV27 TGTGCCAGCAGCGATCCTAGCGGGGCCTTCTCCTACGAGCAGTACTTC CASSDPSGAFSYEQYF
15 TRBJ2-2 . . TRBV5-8 TGTGCCAGCAGCTTCTTTCTCCCAGGGGCCGGGGAGCTGTTTTTT CASSFFLPGAGELFF
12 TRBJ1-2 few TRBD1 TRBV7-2 TGTGCCAGCAGCTTAACAGGGGATCAGGGCACCTTC CASSLTGDQGTF
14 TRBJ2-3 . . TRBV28 TGTGCCAGCAGTTTAGGGGGAGGCCAAGATACGCAGTATTTT CASSLGGGQDTQYF
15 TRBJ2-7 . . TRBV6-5 TGTGCCAGCAGTCCCGACTTGGCCGCGGGGTACGAGCAGTACTTC CASSPDLAAGYEQYF
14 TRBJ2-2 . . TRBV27 TGTGCCAGCAGTTTATCTCTCGAGACCGGGGAGCTGTTTTTT CASSLSLETGELFF
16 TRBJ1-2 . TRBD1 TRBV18 TGTGCCAGCTCACCAGCACCAAGGACAGGGATAGACGGCTACACCTTC CASSPAPRTGIDGYTF
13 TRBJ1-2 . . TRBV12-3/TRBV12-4 TGTGCCAGCAGTCCACAGGCGAACTACGGCTACACCTTC CASSPQANYGYTF
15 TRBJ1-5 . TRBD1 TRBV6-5 TGTGCCAGCAGCCTAGGGGGCTCAAGCAATCAGCCCCAGCATTTT CASSLGGSSNQPQHF
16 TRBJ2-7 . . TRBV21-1 TGTGCCAGCAGCAAAGCTCGGCGGGAGGGTAACTACGAGCAGTACTTC CASSKARREGNYEQYF
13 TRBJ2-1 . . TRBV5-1 TGCGCCAGCGGACTAATCTCCTACAATGAGCAGTTCTTC CASGLISYNEQFF
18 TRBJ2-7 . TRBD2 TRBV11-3 TGTGCCAGCAGCTTAGAGGTTGGAGGCTCCGGGGGGGCCAACGAGCAGTACTTC CASSLEVGGSGGANEQYF